These 19 T cell receptor beta chains were all obtained from the same sample, sequenced in a study of shared clonotypes between healthy human individuals (dated by TCRdb to 2020 to 2021). To prepare the library, the immunoSEQ multiplex PCR assay was applied. TCRdb took this table from immuneACCESS and kept in-frame rearrangements with V and J called. Such tables lack part of the clones; where checked against another copy, unresolved V genes explain under half of the gap, and the rest is unexplained. The sample table records 630,000 or so clones; about 98% of these occur just once. 0.3% of the sample rests with the top ten. CD8 naive samples were obtained by positive selection for CCR7 among CD45RO-negative cells, yielding a CD45RA+CCR7+ population from which TemRA cells were excluded. The source material was naive CD8+ T cells sorted from blood. Read against the paper, the sample's cell subset or site label means: CD45RA+CCR7+. The receptors derive from a man aged 25-45 years in good health.

The rearrangement uses TRBV11-2 and TRBJ2-7; 8 bases are a match to TRBD2. Unmatched junction bases numbered 10, after V lost 6 bases and J lost 3 bases. CDR1 SGHAT and CDR2 FQNNGV come from the germline V gene. CDR3 size: 15 residues. This CDR3 reads CASSYPGGTDYEQYF. For the CDR3, the DNA is TGTGCCAGCAGTTACCCGGGGGGGACCGACTACGAGCAGTACTTC.

The V and J genes are TRBV6-5 and TRBJ1-5; unclear D gene. Germline values: CDR1 MNHEY, CDR2 SVGAGI. V lost 6 bases and J 2 bases, leaving 5 bases between the germline ends. The CDR3 runs 12 residues. CDR3 protein: CASRRGNQPQHF. Written as DNA, the CDR3 is TGTGCCAGCAGGAGGGGCAATCAGCCCCAGCATTTT.

This chain connects TRBV30 to TRBJ1-2; D perhaps matches TRBD1 (5 bases). This CDR3 region has 16 residues. Germline lookup yields CDR1 GTSNPN and CDR2 SVGIG (reference sequence). V gave up 5 bases and J gave up 0 bases, with 19 bases separating them. The CDR3 reads CAWGGGPEGANYGYTF. The DNA of the CDR3 is TGTGCCTGGGGTGGGGGTCCTGAGGGCGCTAACTATGGCTACACCTTC.

The CDR3 DNA is TGTGCCACCAGGGTTTACACCGGGGAGCTGTTTTTT. Its protein product is CATRVYTGELFF. The chain carries TRBV15 and TRBJ2-2; D remains ambiguous. CDR1 is LNHNV and CDR2 is YYDKDF in the germline V gene (reference sequence). V lost 6 bases, J lost 3 bases, and 5 bases lay in between. This CDR3 region has 12 residues.

V and J are TRBV28 and TRBJ2-1, with 12 bases matching TRBD1. The CDR3 has 19 residues. Germline loops: CDR1 MDHEN, CDR2 SYDVKM. Trimming at V came to 5 bases and at J to 8 bases, leaving 19 bases not matched to a gene. CDR3 sequence: CASSPRDRGRKAGVDEQFF. The CDR3 DNA sequence: TGTGCCAGCAGTCCCCGGGACAGGGGGCGCAAAGCGGGAGTGGATGAGCAGTTCTTC.

The DNA for the CDR3 is TGTGCCAGCAGCTTGGTTGGCAGCCCTGGCTACACCTTC. It codes for CASSLVGSPGYTF. The chain combines TRBV5-4 with TRBJ1-2; unclear D gene. The V end was cut by 0 bases, the J end by 7 bases, with 10 bases between. CDR1 and CDR2 from the germline V gene are SGHNT and YYREEE (reference sequence). The length of the CDR3 is 13 residues.

The count of this clone is one. The V gene is TRBV4-1, the J gene TRBJ2-3; D is uncertain. The length of the CDR3 is 18 residues. Between the trimmed V and J ends, which lost 0 bases and 0 bases, there was a span of 16 bases. The germline CDR1 and CDR2 sequences are MGHRA and YSYEKL. DNA of the CDR3: TGCGCCAGCAGCCAAGATCCCCTTGAGCTCCCAAGCACAGATACGCAGTATTTT. Its protein product is CASSQDPLELPSTDTQYF.

The CDR3 protein is CASSRDRENYGYTF. CDR3 bases: TGTGCCAGCAGCCGGGACAGGGAGAACTATGGCTACACCTTC. The chain employs TRBV5-6 and TRBJ1-2, with 9 bases identical to TRBD1. V dropped 4 bases and J dropped 2; count of bases not matched to a gene: 3. The CDR3 sequence is 14 residues long. CDR1 SGHDT and CDR2 YYEEEE come from the germline V gene.

V and J are TRBV6-5 and TRBJ1-5; D is possibly TRBD1 (5 bases). The length of the CDR3 is 14 residues. From germline, CDR1 is MNHEY and CDR2 SVGAGI. Trimming removed 2 bases at V and 3 bases at J, with 8 bases between. In DNA, the CDR3 is TGTGCCAGCAGTTACAGGGGACTCAATCAGCCCCAGCATTTT. Its protein is CASSYRGLNQPQHF.

The chain is built from TRBV9 and TRBJ2-7; 7 bases are a match to TRBD1. Losses at the gene ends were 0 bases for V and 5 bases for J; bases not matched to a gene: 11. Germline V gives CDR1 SGDLS, CDR2 YYNGEE. This CDR3 contains 16 residues. CDR3 nucleotides: TGTGCCAGCAGCGTAGAGGGGACAGAAGCCATCCACGAGCAGTACTTC. Its translation: CASSVEGTEAIHEQYF.

This sequence joins TRBV27 and TRBJ1-2, with D unresolved. Germline CDR1 reads MNHEY; CDR2 reads SMNVEV (reference sequence). This CDR3 has 15 amino acids. Trimming removed 8 bases from V and 0 bases from J, with 16 bases in between. The CDR3 is CASLPTAQANYGYTF. The CDR3 nucleotides read TGTGCCAGCCTACCCACCGCGCAAGCTAACTATGGCTACACCTTC.

The chain combines TRBV6-4 with TRBJ2-3; D might be TRBD1 or TRBD2, each matching 5 bases. CDR1 is MRHNA and CDR2 is SNTAGT in the germline V gene. CDR3 length equals 13 residues. Trimming stripped 10 bases from V and 5 bases from J, with 16 bases between. Here the CDR3 DNA reads TGTGCCACCTCCCGGGACCCCAGAGATACGCAGTATTTT. Residues: CATSRDPRDTQYF.

The chain links TRBV6-5 to TRBJ2-1; 14 bases fit TRBD2. V gave up 2 bases and J gave up 10 bases; unmatched junction bases: 4. CDR1 is MNHEY and CDR2 is SVGAGI in the germline V gene. This CDR3 is 15 amino acids long. Here the CDR3 reads CASSYVGLAGVEQFF. In nucleotides, the CDR3 is TGTGCCAGCAGTTACGTGGGACTAGCGGGAGTGGAGCAGTTCTTC.

This clone appeared a single time. The V and J genes are TRBV29-1 and TRBJ2-3; D is undetermined. The germline V and J ends were trimmed by 0 bases and 0 bases, with 13 bases remaining between them. Germline assignment: CDR1 SQVTM and CDR2 ANQGSEA. This CDR3 region has 16 residues. CDR3 loop: CSVEDSVPASTDTQYF. CDR3 bases: TGCAGCGTTGAAGATTCTGTTCCGGCTAGCACAGATACGCAGTATTTT.

The rearrangement joins TRBV27 to TRBJ2-7, with 7 bases fitting TRBD2. J lost 5 bases, V lost 5 bases, and 9 bases had no gene match. From germline, CDR1 is MNHEY and CDR2 SMNVEV (reference sequence). CDR3 length: 14 residues. CDR3 DNA sequence: TGTGCCAGCAGTCCACGACTAGCCTTACACGAGCAGTACTTC. Translation: CASSPRLALHEQYF.

V is TRBV11-3 and J is TRBJ1-1; D is unclear. V shed 5 bases and J shed 2 bases, with 6 bases lying between them. The CDR3 loop spans 12 amino acids. Germline V gives CDR1 SGHNT, CDR2 YENEEA. In nucleotides, the CDR3 is TGTGCCAGCAGCAAATCCAACACTGAAGCTTTCTTT. Protein sequence: CASSKSNTEAFF.

The rearrangement joins TRBV5-6 to TRBJ1-2; D unclear. Germline lookup yields CDR1 SGHDT and CDR2 YYEEEE. The CDR3 covers 13 residues. Trimming shortened V by 3 bases and J by 2 bases, and 8 bases separated the two germline ends. CDR3 region: CASSSVVNYGYTF. CDR3 nucleotide sequence: TGTGCCAGCAGCTCGGTAGTCAACTATGGCTACACCTTC. The full variable domain, its missing parts supplied by reference TRBV5-6 and TRBJ1-2, is DAGVTQSPTHLIKTRGQQVTLRCSPKSGHDTVSWYQQALGQGPQFIFQYYEEEERQRGNFPDRFSGHQFPNYSSELNVNALLLGDSALYLCASSSVVNYGYTFGSGTRLTVV.

This chain joins TRBV28 and TRBJ2-1; D uncertain. Trimming removed 2 bases at V and 6 bases at J, with 8 bases between. The CDR3 has 13 residues. Looked up from germline, CDR1 is MDHEN and CDR2 is SYDVKM. The CDR3 here is CASSLNFINEQFF. The CDR3, as DNA: TGTGCCAGCAGTTTAAATTTTATCAATGAGCAGTTCTTC.

V is TRBV7-9 and J is TRBJ1-2, with D possibly TRBD1 on 5 matching bases. The length of the CDR3 is 15 residues. V lost 11 bases and J 7 bases, leaving 26 bases between the germline ends. Germline-derived CDR1 and CDR2 are SEHNR and FQNEAQ (reference sequence). The CDR3 DNA reads TGTGCCGGTGAGGGACGGGCGGAGAGGAGTGTTGGCTACACCTTC. It encodes CAGEGRAERSVGYTF.